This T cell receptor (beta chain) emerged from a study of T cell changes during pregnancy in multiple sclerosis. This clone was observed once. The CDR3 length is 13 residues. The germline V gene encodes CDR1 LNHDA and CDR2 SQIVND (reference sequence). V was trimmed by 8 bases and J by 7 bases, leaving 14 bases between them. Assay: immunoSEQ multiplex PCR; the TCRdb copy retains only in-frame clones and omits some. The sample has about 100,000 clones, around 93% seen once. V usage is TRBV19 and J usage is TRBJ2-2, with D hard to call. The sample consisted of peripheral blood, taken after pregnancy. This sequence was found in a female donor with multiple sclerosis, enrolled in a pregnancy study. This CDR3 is CASRVLVGGELFF. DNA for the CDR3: TGTGCCAGTCGGGTTTTGGTTGGCGGGGAGCTGTTTTTT.